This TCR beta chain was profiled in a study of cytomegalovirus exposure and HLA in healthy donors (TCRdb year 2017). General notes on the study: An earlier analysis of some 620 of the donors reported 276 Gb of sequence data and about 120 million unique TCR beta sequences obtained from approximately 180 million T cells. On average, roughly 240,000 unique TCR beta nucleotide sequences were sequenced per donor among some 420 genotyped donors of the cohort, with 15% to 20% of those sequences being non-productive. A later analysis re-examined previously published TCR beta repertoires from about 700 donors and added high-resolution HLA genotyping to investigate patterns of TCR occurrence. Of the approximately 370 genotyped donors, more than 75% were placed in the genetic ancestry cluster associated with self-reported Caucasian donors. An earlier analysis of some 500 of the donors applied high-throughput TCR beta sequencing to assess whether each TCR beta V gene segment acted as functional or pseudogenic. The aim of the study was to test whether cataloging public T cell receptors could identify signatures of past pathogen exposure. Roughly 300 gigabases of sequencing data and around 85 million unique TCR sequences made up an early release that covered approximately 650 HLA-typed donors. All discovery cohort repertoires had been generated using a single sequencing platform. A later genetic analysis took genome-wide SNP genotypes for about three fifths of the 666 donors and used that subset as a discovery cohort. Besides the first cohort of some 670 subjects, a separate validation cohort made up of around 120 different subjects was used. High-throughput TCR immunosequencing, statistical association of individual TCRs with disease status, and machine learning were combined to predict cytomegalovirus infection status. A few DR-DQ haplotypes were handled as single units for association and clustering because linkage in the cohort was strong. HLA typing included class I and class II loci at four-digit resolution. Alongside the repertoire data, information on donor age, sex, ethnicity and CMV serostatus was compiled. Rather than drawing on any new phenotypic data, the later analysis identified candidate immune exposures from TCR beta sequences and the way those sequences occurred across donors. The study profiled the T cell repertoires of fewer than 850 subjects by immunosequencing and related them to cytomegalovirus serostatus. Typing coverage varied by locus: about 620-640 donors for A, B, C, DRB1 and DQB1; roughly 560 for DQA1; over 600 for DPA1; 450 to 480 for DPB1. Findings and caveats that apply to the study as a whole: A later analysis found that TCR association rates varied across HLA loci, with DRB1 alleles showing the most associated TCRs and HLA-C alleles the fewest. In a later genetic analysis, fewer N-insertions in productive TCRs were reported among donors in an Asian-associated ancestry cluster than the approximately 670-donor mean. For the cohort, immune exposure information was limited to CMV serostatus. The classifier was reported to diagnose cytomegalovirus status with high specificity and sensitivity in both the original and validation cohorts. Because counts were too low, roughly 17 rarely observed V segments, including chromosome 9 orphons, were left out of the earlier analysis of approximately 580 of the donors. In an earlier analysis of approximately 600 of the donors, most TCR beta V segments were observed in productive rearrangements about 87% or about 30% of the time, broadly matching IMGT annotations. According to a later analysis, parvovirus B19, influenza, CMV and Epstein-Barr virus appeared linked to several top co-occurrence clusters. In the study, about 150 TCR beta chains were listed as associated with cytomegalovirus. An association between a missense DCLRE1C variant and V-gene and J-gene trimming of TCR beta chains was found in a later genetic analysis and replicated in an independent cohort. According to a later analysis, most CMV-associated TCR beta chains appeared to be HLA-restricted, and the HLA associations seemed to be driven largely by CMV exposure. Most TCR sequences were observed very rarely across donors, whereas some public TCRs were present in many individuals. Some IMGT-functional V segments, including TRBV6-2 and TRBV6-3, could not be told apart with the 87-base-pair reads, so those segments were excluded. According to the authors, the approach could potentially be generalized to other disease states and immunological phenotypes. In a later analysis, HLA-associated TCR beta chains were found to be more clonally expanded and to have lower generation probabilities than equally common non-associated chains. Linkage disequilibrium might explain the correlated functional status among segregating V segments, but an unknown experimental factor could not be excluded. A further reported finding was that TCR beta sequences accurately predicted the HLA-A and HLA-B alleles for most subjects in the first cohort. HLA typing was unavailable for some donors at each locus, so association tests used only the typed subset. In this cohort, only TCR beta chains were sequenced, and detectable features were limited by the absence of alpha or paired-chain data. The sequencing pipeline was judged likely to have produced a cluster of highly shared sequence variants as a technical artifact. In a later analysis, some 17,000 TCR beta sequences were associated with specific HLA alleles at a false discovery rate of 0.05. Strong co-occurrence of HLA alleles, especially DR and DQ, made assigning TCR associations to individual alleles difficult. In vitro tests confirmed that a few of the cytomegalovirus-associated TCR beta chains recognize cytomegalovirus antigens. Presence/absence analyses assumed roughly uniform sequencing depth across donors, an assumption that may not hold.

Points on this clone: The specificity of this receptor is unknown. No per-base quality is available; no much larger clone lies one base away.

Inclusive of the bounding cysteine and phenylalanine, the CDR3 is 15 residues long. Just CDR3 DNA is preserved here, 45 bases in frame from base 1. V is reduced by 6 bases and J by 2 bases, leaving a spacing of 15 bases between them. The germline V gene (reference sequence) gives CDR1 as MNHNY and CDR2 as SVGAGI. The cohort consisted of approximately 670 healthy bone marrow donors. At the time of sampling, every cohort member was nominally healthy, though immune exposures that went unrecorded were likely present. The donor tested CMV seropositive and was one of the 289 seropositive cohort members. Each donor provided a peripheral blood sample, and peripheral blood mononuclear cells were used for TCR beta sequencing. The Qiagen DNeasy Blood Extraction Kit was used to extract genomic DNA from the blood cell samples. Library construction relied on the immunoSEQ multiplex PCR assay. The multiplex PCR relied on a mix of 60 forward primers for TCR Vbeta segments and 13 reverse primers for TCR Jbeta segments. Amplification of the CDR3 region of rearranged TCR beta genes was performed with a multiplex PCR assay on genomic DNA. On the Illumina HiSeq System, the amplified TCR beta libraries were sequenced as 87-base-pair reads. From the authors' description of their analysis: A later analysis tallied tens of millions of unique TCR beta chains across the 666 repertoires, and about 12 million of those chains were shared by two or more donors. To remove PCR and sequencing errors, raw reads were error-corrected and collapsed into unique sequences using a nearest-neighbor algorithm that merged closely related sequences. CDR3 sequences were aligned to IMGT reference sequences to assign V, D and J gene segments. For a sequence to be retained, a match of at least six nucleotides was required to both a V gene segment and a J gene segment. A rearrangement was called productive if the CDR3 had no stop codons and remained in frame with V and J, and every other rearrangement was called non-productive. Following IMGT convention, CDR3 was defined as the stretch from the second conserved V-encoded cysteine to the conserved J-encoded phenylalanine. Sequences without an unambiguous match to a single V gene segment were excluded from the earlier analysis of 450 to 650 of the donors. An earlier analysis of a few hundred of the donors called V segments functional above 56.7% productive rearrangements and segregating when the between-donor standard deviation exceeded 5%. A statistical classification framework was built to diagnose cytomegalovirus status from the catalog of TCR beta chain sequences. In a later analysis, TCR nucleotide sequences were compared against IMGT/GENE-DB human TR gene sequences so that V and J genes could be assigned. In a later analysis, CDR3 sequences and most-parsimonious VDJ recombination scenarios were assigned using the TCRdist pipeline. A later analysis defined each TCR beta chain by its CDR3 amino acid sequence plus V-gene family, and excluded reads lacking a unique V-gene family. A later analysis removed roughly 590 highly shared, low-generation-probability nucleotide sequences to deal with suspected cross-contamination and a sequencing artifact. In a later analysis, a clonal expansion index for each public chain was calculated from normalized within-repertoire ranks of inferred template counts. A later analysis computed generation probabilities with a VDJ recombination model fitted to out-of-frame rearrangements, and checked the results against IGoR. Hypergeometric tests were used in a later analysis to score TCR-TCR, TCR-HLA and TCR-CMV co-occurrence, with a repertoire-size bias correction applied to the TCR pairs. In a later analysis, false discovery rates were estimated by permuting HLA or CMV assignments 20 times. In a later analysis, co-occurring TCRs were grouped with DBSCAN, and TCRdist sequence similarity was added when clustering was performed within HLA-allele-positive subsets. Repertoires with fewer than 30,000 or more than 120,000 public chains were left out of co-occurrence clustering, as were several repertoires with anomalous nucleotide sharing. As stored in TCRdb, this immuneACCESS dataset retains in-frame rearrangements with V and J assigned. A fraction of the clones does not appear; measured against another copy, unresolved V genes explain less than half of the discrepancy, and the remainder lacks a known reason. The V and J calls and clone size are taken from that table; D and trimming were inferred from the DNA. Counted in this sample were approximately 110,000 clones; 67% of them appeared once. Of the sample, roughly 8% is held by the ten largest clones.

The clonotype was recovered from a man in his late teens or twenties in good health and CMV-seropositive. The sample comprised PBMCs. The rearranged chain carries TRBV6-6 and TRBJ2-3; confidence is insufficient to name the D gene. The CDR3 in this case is CASSPRQTVTDTQYF. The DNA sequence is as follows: TGTGCCAGCAGCCCGAGACAAACTGTCACAGATACGCAGTATTTT.